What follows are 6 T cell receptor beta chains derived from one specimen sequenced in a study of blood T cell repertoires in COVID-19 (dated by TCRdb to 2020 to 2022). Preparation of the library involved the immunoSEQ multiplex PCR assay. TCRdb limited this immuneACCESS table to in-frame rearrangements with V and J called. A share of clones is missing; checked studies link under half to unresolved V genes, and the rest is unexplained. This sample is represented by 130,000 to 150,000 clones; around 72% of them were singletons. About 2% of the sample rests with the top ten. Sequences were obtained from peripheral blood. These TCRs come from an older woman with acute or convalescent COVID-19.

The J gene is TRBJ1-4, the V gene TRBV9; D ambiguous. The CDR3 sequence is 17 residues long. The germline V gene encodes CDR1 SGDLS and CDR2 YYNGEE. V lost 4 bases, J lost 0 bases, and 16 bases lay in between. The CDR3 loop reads CASSTSWTVPTNEKLFF. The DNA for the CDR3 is TGTGCCAGCAGCACGTCGTGGACTGTACCAACTAATGAAAAACTGTTTTTT.

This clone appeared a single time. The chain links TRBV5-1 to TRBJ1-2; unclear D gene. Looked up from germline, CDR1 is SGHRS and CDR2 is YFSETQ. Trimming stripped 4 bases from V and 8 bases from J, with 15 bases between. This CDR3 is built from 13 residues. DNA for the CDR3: TGCGCCAGCAGCCCCGCCAGGTTTTGGGGCTACACCTTC. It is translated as CASSPARFWGYTF.

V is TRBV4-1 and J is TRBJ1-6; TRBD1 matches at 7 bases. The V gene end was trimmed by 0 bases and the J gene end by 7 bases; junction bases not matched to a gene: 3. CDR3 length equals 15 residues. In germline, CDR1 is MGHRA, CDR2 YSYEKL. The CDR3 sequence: CASSQEDRANSPLHF. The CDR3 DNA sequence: TGCGCCAGCAGCCAAGAAGACAGGGCGAATTCACCCCTCCACTTT.

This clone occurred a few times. In DNA form, the CDR3 reads TGTGCCACCAGCAGATTAGCGGGAGAGTGGGTTCGCAATGAGCAGTTCTTC. This translates into CATSRLAGEWVRNEQFF. The chain recombines TRBV15 with TRBJ2-1; TRBD2 matches 9 bases. V shed 2 bases, J shed 6 bases, and the junction held 11 bases outside the gene matches. Germline values: CDR1 LNHNV, CDR2 YYDKDF (reference sequence). The CDR3 loop spans 17 amino acids. Using reference TRBV15 and TRBJ2-1 for the parts outside the CDR3, the full variable domain is DAMVIQNPRYQVTQFGKPVTLSCSQTLNHNVMYWYQQKSSQAPKLLFHYYDKDFNNEADTPDNFQSRRPNTSFCFLDIRSPGLGDTAMYLCATSRLAGEWVRNEQFFGPGTRLTVL.

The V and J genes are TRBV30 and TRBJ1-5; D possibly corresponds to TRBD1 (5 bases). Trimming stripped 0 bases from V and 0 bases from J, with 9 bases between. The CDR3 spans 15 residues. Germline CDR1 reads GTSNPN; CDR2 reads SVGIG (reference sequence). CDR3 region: CAWSVGAASNQPQHF. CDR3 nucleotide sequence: TGTGCCTGGAGTGTTGGGGCAGCTAGCAATCAGCCCCAGCATTTT.

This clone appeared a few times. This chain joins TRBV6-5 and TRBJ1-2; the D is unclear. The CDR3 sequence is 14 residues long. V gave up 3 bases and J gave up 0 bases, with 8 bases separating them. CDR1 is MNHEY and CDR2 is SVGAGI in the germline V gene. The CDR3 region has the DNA TGTGCCAGCAGTTATGGAGTAACTAACTATGGCTACACCTTC. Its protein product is CASSYGVTNYGYTF.